These 21 T cell receptor beta chains originate from one sample sequenced in a study of blood T cell repertoires in COVID-19. This table comes from immunoSEQ multiplex PCR, and its TCRdb copy is limited to in-frame clones, with some not included. The top ten clones hold around 8.7% of a sample with 110,000 to 150,000 clones, roughly 80% of them seen once. Sequenced: peripheral blood. Receptors were obtained from a man aged 45-60 years with active or convalescent COVID-19.

In nucleotides, the CDR3 is TGTGCCAGCAGTTTGGGAGGGGGGGCCCAGCATTTT. Translated, it gives CASSLGGGAQHF. The chain links TRBV27 to TRBJ1-5, with a weak D call TRBD1 (6 bases). The CDR3 consists of 12 residues. Germline V CDR1 and CDR2: MNHEY, SMNVEV (reference sequence). The V and J ends lost 3 bases and 11 bases respectively, with 11 bases between them.

The V gene is TRBV27, the J gene TRBJ1-2; 7 bases map to TRBD1. V shed 5 bases, J shed 6 bases, and the junction held 6 bases outside the gene matches. Germline CDR1 is MNHEY and CDR2 is SMNVEV (reference sequence). There are 13 residues in the CDR3. The CDR3 region has the DNA TGTGCCAGCAGTCGCCTAGGACAGGATGGCTACACCTTC. Translation gives CASSRLGQDGYTF.

This clone was seen only a few times. The V gene is TRBV7-9, the J gene TRBJ1-1; D possibly corresponds to TRBD1 (5 bases). With 5 bases removed from V and 2 bases from J, the gap between germline ends came to 12 bases. This CDR3 has 14 residues. In germline, CDR1 is SEHNR, CDR2 FQNEAQ (reference sequence). The CDR3 loop reads CASSADGGNTEAFF. The CDR3 DNA follows: TGTGCCAGCAGCGCAGACGGGGGAAACACTGAAGCTTTCTTT.

The chain couples TRBV9 to TRBJ2-5; 7 nucleotides match TRBD1. The CDR3 runs to 15 residues. Germline V gives CDR1 SGDLS, CDR2 YYNGEE. The V gene end was trimmed by 2 bases and the J gene end by 2 bases; junction bases not matched to a gene: 6. CDR3 sequence reads: CASSVGQAIQETQYF. The CDR3 DNA follows: TGTGCCAGCAGCGTTGGACAGGCGATACAAGAGACCCAGTACTTC.

This clone was seen only once. In DNA form, the CDR3 reads TGTGCCAGCAGCTTAGGGCAGAACACCGGGGAGCTGTTTTTT. Residues: CASSLGQNTGELFF. This chain uses TRBV7-2 with TRBJ2-2, with D unclear. The V gene lost 1 base and the J gene lost 1 base, with 4 bases spanning the gap. Germline V CDR1 and CDR2: SGHTA, FQGNSA. This CDR3 has 14 residues.

V and J are TRBV5-6 and TRBJ2-5, with TRBD2 matching over 16 bases. This CDR3 contains 16 residues. Trimming at V came to 4 bases and at J to 4 bases, leaving 4 bases not matched to a gene. Germline V CDR1 and CDR2: SGHDT, YYEEEE. This CDR3 is CASSAGLAGGRETQYF. CDR3 nucleotides: TGTGCCAGCAGCGCGGGACTAGCGGGAGGGCGAGAGACCCAGTACTTC.

The chain couples TRBV11-2 to TRBJ2-1, with TRBD2 as a possible D gene (6 bases). The length of the CDR3 is 13 residues. Germline values: CDR1 SGHAT, CDR2 FQNNGV. V lost 7 bases, J lost 3 bases, and 10 bases lay in between. The CDR3, as DNA: TGTGCCAGCAAGAGTAGCGGCTACAATGAGCAGTTCTTC. Residues: CASKSSGYNEQFF.

The J gene is TRBJ1-4, the V gene TRBV5-6, with D uncertain. This CDR3 comprises 14 residues. Germline assignment: CDR1 SGHDT and CDR2 YYEEEE. The V and J ends lost 3 bases and 5 bases respectively, with 11 bases between them. CDR3 in amino acids: CASSWPGSNEKLFF. The CDR3 DNA is TGTGCCAGCAGCTGGCCGGGTTCCAATGAAAAACTGTTTTTT.

This clone was found once. The rearrangement uses TRBV13 and TRBJ1-6; D not resolved. Trimming removed 0 bases from V and 5 bases from J, with 17 bases in between. Germline V gene lookup returns CDR1 PRHDT and CDR2 FYEKMQ (reference sequence). CDR3 size: 18 residues. This CDR3 reads CASSLGGAPGGNNSPLHF. CDR3 coding DNA: TGTGCCAGCAGCTTAGGCGGAGCTCCCGGCGGTAATAATTCACCCCTCCACTTT.

Turning to this clone: This sample also contains other DNA sequences that code for the same CDR3. CDR3 nucleotide sequence: TGTGCCAGTAGTACATACAATGAGCAGTTCTTC. Residues: CASSTYNEQFF. The chain combines TRBV19 with TRBJ2-1; D remains ambiguous. Germline V lookup: CDR1 LNHDA, CDR2 SQIVND (reference sequence). The V end was cut by 4 bases, the J end by 4 bases, with 2 bases between. The CDR3 contains 11 residues.

This chain joins TRBV19 and TRBJ2-2, with D perhaps TRBD2 (5 bases). V was shortened by 4 bases and J by 0 bases, with 15 bases between the two germline ends. CDR3 length: 17 residues. Germline loops: CDR1 LNHDA, CDR2 SQIVND (reference sequence). CDR3 nucleotides: TGTGCCAGTAGTACCCACCGGAGGAGGTCGAACACCGGGGAGCTGTTTTTT. Its translation: CASSTHRRRSNTGELFF.

This clone occurred a few times. V gene TRBV4-2 combines with J gene TRBJ2-7, with TRBD2 matching 16 bases. Germline V gene data show CDR1 as LGHNA and CDR2 as YNFKEQ. There are 19 residues in the CDR3. V lost 3 bases, J lost 6 bases, and 14 bases stayed unmatched. The CDR3 DNA is TGTGCCAGCAGCCACTCTCTGGGGACTAGCGGGAGGGAAATGGGCGAGCAGTACTTC. It is translated as CASSHSLGTSGREMGEQYF.

Comment on this clone: Other DNA variants within this sample encode the same CDR3. The chain uses TRBV4-1 and TRBJ1-1, with 11 bases that match TRBD1. The V gene's germline CDR1 is MGHRA and CDR2 YSYEKL. The CDR3 consists of 16 residues. Losses at the gene ends were 3 bases for V and 0 bases for J; bases not matched to a gene: 3. For the CDR3, the DNA is TGCGCCAGCAGCCAGGGGACAGGGGGTTTGAACACTGAAGCTTTCTTT. Protein: CASSQGTGGLNTEAFF.

This clone showed up just a few times. The V gene is TRBV7-8, the J gene TRBJ1-2, with TRBD1 identical over 7 bases. Germline lookup yields CDR1 SGHVS and CDR2 FQNEAQ. V was clipped by 1 base and J by 0 bases; unmatched bases: 5. The CDR3 is 16 residues long. CDR3 DNA: TGTGCCAGCAGCTTAGTAGGGGGCCACTCTAACTATGGCTACACCTTC. Its translation is CASSLVGGHSNYGYTF.

This clone was seen a handful of times. The rearrangement joins TRBV9 to TRBJ2-6; D is ambiguous. Trimming removed 0 bases at V and 3 bases at J, with 10 bases between. Germline CDR1 and CDR2: SGDLS and YYNGEE. This CDR3 spans 16 amino acids. This chain's CDR3 is CASSVDRSVGANVLTF. The CDR3 DNA follows: TGTGCCAGCAGCGTAGATCGGTCCGTTGGGGCCAACGTCCTGACTTTC. Together with reference TRBV9 and TRBJ2-6, the CDR3 gives the full variable domain: DSGVTQTPKHLITATGQRVTLRCSPRSGDLSVYWYQQSLDQGLQFLIQYYNGEERAKGNILERFSAQQFPDLHSELNLSSLELGDSALYFCASSVDRSVGANVLTFGAGSRLTVL.

V usage is TRBV28 and J usage is TRBJ1-5; 8 bases are shared with TRBD1. The CDR3 covers 18 residues. J was trimmed by 0 bases and V by 2 bases; bases with no gene match: 9. The germline V gene encodes CDR1 MDHEN and CDR2 SYDVKM. Here the CDR3 DNA reads TGTGCCAGCAGTTTAATGGGACAGGACCACTATAGCAATCAGCCCCAGCATTTT. Its protein product is CASSLMGQDHYSNQPQHF.

The chain links TRBV5-1 to TRBJ2-5, with TRBD1 identical over 8 bases. J was trimmed by 3 bases and V by 0 bases; bases with no gene match: 4. CDR1 is SGHRS and CDR2 is YFSETQ in the germline V gene. The CDR3 has 15 residues. CDR3 sequence reads: CASSLGTGREETQYF. The CDR3 bases are TGCGCCAGCAGCTTGGGGACAGGGAGAGAAGAGACCCAGTACTTC.

The chain couples TRBV7-2 to TRBJ2-3; 14 bases align to TRBD2. The CDR3 is made up of 18 amino acids. Germline values: CDR1 SGHTA, CDR2 FQGNSA. The trim removed 5 bases at V and 1 base at J, leaving 8 bases unmatched. CDR3 DNA: TGTGCCAGCAGCCCCCGACTAGCGGGAGGGCCGGGCACAGATACGCAGTATTTT. Protein product: CASSPRLAGGPGTDTQYF.

The CDR3 here is CASTTMAGEGYTF. CDR3 nucleotide sequence: TGTGCCAGCACCACCATGGCAGGGGAGGGCTACACCTTC. The rearrangement links TRBV18 to TRBJ1-2; a weak D match, TRBD1 (6 bases). The germline gives CDR1 KGHSH, CDR2 LQKENI. The length of the CDR3 is 13 residues. V gave up 8 bases and J gave up 8 bases, with 18 bases separating them.

This chain connects TRBV27 to TRBJ1-2; 7 bases match TRBD1. CDR3 length: 15 residues. CDR1 is MNHEY, CDR2 SMNVEV, per germline (reference sequence). Losses at the gene ends were 6 bases for V and 3 bases for J; bases not matched to a gene: 10. DNA of the CDR3: TGTGCCAGCAGCTTTGACAGGGAGGCCCACTATGGCTACACCTTC. This translates into CASSFDREAHYGYTF.

V usage is TRBV11-2 and J usage is TRBJ2-2; 7 bases are a match to TRBD2. In germline, CDR1 is SGHAT, CDR2 FQNNGV. The V gene end was trimmed by 1 base and the J gene end by 6 bases; junction bases not matched to a gene: 5. CDR3 length equals 15 residues. The CDR3, as DNA: TGTGCCAGCAGCTTAGTAACGGGAGGCTCCGGGGAGCTGTTTTTT. Protein product: CASSLVTGGSGELFF. Based on the CDR3 plus reference TRBV11-2 and TRBJ2-2, the full variable domain is EAGVAQSPRYKIIEKRQSVAFWCNPISGHATLYWYQQILGQGPKLLIQFQNNGVVDDSQLPKDRFSAERLKGVDSTLKIQPAKLEDSAVYLCASSLVTGGSGELFFGEGSRLTVL.